The entry below gives a single T cell receptor (beta chain) sequence along with its context. What it binds is not known. The sample comes from a study of cytomegalovirus exposure and HLA in healthy donors. Study-wide results and caveats: Fewer N-insertions (relative to the roughly 730-donor mean) were reportedly seen in an Asian-associated ancestry cluster in a later analysis. There were a few CMV-associated chains whose specificity for CMV antigens was confirmed in vitro.

The PCR had 60 Vbeta and 13 Jbeta primers. Generated by immunoSEQ multiplex PCR, the TCRdb table keeps only in-frame clones and is missing some. Found here are under 200,000 clones, around 80% of them singletons; the top ten hold more than 1.3%. Germline values: CDR1 LNHDA, CDR2 SQIVND (reference sequence). The CDR3 length is 13 residues. Trimming shortened V by 3 bases and J by 6 bases, and 10 bases separated the two germline ends. This sequence originates from a girl between 10 and 17 years old in good health and CMV-seropositive. The sample comprised PBMCs. The V gene is TRBV19, the J gene TRBJ2-3; no firm D call. The CDR3 loop is CASSIPLVDTQYF. In DNA, the CDR3 is TGTGCCAGTAGTATTCCTCTTGTGGATACGCAGTATTTT.